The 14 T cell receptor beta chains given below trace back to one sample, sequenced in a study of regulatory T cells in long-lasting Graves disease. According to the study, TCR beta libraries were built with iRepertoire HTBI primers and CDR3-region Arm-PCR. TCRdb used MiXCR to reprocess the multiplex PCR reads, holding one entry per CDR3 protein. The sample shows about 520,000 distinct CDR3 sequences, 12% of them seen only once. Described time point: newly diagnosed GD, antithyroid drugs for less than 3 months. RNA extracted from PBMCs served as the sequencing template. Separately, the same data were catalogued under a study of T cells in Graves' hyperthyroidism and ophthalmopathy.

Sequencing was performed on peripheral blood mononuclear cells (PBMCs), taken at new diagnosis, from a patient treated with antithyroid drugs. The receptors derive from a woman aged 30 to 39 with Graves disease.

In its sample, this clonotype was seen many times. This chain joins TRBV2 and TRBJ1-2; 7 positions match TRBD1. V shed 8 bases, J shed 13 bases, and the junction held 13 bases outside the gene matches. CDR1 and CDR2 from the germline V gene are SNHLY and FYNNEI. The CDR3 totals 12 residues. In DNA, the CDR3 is TGTGCCAGCCAGGGTGGGACAGCAGGGTGCACCTTC. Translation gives CASQGGTAGCTF. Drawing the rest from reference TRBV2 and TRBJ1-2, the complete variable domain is EPEVTQTPSHQVTQMGQEVILRCVPISNHLYFYWYRQILGQKVEFLVSFYNNEISEKSEIFDDQFSVERPDGSNFTLKIRSTKLEDSAMYFCASQGGTAGCTFGSGTRLTVV.

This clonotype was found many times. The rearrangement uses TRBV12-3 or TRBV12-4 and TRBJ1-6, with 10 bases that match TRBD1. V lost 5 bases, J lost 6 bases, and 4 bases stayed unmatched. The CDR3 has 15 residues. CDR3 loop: CASSRQGAANSPLHF. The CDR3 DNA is TGTGCCAGCAGTCGACAGGGGGCTGCTAATTCACCCCTCCACTTT.

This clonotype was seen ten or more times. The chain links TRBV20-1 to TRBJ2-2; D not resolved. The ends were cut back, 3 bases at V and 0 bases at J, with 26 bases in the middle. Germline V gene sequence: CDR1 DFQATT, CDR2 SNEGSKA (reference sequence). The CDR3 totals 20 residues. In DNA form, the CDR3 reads TGCAGTGCTAGTCCATCCCCCTCTGACATATGGAGCGCGAACACCGGGGAGCTGTTTTTT. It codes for CSASPSPSDIWSANTGELFF.

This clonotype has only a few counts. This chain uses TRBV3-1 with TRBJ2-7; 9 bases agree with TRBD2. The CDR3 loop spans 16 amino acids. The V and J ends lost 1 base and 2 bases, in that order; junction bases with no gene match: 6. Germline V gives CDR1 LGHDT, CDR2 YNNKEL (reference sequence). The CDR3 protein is CASSQGLAERPYEQYF. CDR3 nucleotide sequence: TGTGCCAGCAGCCAAGGACTAGCGGAACGACCCTACGAGCAGTACTTC.

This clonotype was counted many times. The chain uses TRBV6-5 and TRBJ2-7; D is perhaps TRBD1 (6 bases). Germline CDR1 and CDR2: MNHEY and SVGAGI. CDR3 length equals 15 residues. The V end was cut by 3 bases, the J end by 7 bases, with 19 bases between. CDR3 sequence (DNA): TGTGCCAGCAGTTATTGGATTGAGGGGGTTGGGGAGCAGTACTTC. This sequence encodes CASSYWIEGVGEQYF.

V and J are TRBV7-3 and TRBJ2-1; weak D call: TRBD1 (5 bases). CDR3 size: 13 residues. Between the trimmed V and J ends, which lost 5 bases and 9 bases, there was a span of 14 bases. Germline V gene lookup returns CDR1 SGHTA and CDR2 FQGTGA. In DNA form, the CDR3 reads TGTGCCAGCAGCCCCGACCCTAGGGGTGAGCAGTTCTTC. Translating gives CASSPDPRGEQFF.

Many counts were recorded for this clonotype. The CDR3 nucleotides are TGTGCCAGCAGCCCCCAGGGGGACCAGCCCCAGCATTTT. Translation: CASSPQGDQPQHF. The chain employs TRBV12-3 or TRBV12-4 and TRBJ1-5; 7 nucleotides align to TRBD1. V lost 6 bases to trimming and J lost 7 bases; unmatched junction nucleotides: 6. The CDR3 runs 13 residues.

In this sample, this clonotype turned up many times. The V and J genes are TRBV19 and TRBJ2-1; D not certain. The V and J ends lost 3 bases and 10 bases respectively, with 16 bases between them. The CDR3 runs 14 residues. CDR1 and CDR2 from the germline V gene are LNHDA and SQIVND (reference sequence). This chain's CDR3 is CASSMGQEFREQFF. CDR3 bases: TGTGCCAGTAGTATGGGTCAGGAGTTCAGAGAGCAGTTCTTC. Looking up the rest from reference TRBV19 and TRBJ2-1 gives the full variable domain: DGGITQSPKYLFRKEGQNVTLSCEQNLNHDAMYWYRQDPGQGLRLIYYSQIVNDFQKGDIAEGYSVSREKKESFPLTVTSAQKNPTAFYLCASSMGQEFREQFFGPGTRLTVL.

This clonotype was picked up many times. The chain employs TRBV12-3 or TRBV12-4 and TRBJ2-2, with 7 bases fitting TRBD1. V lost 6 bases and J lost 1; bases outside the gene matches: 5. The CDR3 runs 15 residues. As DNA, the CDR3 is TGTGCCAGCAGCCAGGACAGGATGAACACCGGGGAGCTGTTTTTT. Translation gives CASSQDRMNTGELFF.

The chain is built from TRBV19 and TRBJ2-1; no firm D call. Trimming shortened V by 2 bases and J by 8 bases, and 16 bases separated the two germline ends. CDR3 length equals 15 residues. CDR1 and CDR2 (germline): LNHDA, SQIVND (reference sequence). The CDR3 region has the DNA TGTGCCAGTAGTATAATGGTTTCAAGGTTCTATGAGCAGTTCTTC. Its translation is CASSIMVSRFYEQFF.

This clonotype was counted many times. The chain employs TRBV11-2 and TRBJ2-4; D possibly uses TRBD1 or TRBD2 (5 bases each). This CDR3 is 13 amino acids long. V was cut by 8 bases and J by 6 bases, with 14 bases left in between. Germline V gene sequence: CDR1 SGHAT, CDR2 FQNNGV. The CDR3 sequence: CASGETGRNIQYF. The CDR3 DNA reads TGTGCCAGCGGTGAGACGGGACGAAACATTCAGTACTTC.

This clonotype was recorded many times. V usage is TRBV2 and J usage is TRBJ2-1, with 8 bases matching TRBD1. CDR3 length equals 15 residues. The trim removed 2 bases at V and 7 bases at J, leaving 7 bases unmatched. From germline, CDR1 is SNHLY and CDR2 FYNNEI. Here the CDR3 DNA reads TGTGCCAGCAGTGAAAGATCAGGGGGCCGGAATGAGCAGTTCTTC. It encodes CASSERSGGRNEQFF.

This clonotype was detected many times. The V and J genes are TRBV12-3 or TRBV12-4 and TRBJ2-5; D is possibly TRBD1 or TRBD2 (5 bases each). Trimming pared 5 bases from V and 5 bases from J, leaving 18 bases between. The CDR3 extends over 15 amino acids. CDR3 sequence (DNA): TGTGCCAGCAGTATAGAGGGACCCCTCTGGGAGACCCAGTACTTC. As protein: CASSIEGPLWETQYF.

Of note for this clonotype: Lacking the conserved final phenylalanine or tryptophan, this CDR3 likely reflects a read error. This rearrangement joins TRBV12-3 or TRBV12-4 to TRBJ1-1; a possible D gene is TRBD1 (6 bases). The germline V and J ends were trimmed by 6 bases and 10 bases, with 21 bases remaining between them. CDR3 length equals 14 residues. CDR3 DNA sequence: TGTGCCAGCAGGTCTACAGGGAATAATCTAGGAGCTTTCTCT. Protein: CASRSTGNNLGAFS.